A selection of T cell receptor beta chains follows, all from one sample in a study of early T cells in non-severe SARS-CoV-2 infection. TCRdb recomputed calls from the 5' RACE reads with MiXCR, one row per CDR3 protein. The sample holds approximately 110,000 distinct CDR3 sequences, 15% seen once. Sequencing was performed on whole blood. The receptor source for this set is an adult who was a healthcare worker with PCR-confirmed SARS-CoV-2 infection or an uninfected control (not recorded which). Each CDR3 is given with its conserved first and last residue. The order of the fields is V gene, CDR3 protein.

V gene: TRBV6-6
CDR3 protein: CVSSWMTANTGELFF

V gene: TRBV11-2
CDR3 protein: CASSPQVASTDTQYF

V gene: TRBV18
CDR3 protein: CASSPRSTEAFF

V gene: TRBV12-3/TRBV12-4
CDR3 protein: CASSTPTGGATYGYTF

V gene: TRBV6-5
CDR3 protein: CASSLSGDYGYTF

V gene: TRBV5-5
CDR3 protein: CASSYGTVPNQPQHF

V gene: TRBV6-1
CDR3 protein: CAIGDSSYNSPLHF

V gene: TRBV5-1
CDR3 protein: CASSSGTTGSRTEAFF

V gene: TRBV10-1
CDR3 protein: CASRKGLASYEQYF

V gene: TRBV7-9
CDR3 protein: CASSSGKASYEQYF

V gene: TRBV20-1
CDR3 protein: CSARRFESGELFF

V gene: TRBV5-4
CDR3 protein: CASSRDTTYEQYF

V gene: TRBV20-1
CDR3 protein: CSAQRGADTEAFF

V gene: TRBV7-9
CDR3 protein: CASSQEVRGTEAFF

V gene: TRBV2
CDR3 protein: CASSEVRPDYGYTF

V gene: TRBV28
CDR3 protein: CASRVSSPSPLHF

V gene: TRBV11-2
CDR3 protein: CASSLRFRDPRDTQYF

V gene: TRBV4-1
CDR3 protein: CASSLPYPGQGTEAFF

V gene: TRBV19
CDR3 protein: CASEPGTGAGYTF

V gene: TRBV11-2
CDR3 protein: CASRSTGIIQETQYF

V gene: TRBV30
CDR3 protein: CAWSMNPNTGELFF

V gene: TRBV19
CDR3 protein: CASSIGQVVNTGELFF

V gene: TRBV29-1
CDR3 protein: CSSLEGRGYTF

V gene: TRBV20-1
CDR3 protein: CSARDLGRGPYGYTF

V gene: TRBV29-1
CDR3 protein: CSVEGGQTNTEAFF

V gene: TRBV7-9
CDR3 protein: CASSFEANQPQHF

V gene: TRBV21-1
CDR3 protein: CASSKVRGTYEQYF

V gene: TRBV7-2
CDR3 protein: CASSLAGAAYEQYF

V gene: TRBV11-2
CDR3 protein: CASSLDRGTGYSYNEQFF

V gene: TRBV3-1
CDR3 protein: CASSHVQGTGELFF

V gene: TRBV15
CDR3 protein: CATSRDRNQPQHF

V gene: TRBV29-1
CDR3 protein: CSVRRDTQYF

V gene: TRBV7-2
CDR3 protein: CASSSTRNNEQFF

V gene: TRBV7-3
CDR3 protein: CASSGRGLPTDTQYF

V gene: TRBV3-1
CDR3 protein: CASGQGPTGELFF

V gene: TRBV6-5
CDR3 protein: CASSYSLAGYKYF

V gene: TRBV2
CDR3 protein: CASNWGGEAFF